This TCR beta chain was profiled in a study of cytomegalovirus exposure and HLA in healthy donors. Looking at the study overall: When fewer than 500 donors were genotyped, approximately 81% of them were found to fall in the Caucasian-associated ancestry cluster.

The CDR3 sequence is 16 residues long. Trimming pared 0 bases from V and 4 bases from J, leaving 15 bases between. Germline V lookup: CDR1 LGHNA, CDR2 YNFKEQ. PCR employed 60 Vbeta and 13 Jbeta primers. TCRdb's copy holds only in-frame clones and misses some; the assay was immunoSEQ multiplex PCR. The sample yields roughly 66,000 clones, 75% to 80% seen once. Donors had nominal health at sampling but likely had unrecorded immune exposures. A word on this clone: Its antigen is unidentified.

Study observations and caveats: The study listed under 200 cytomegalovirus-associated TCR beta chains.

The sequenced material came from PBMCs. J is TRBJ2-5 and V is TRBV4-2, with D perhaps TRBD2 (5 bases). This receptor was taken from a man between 18 and 35 years old in good health and CMV-seropositive. For the CDR3, the DNA is TGTGCCAGCAGCCAAGATGGCCTAGCAGGACGAGAGACCCAGTACTTC. It encodes CASSQDGLAGRETQYF.